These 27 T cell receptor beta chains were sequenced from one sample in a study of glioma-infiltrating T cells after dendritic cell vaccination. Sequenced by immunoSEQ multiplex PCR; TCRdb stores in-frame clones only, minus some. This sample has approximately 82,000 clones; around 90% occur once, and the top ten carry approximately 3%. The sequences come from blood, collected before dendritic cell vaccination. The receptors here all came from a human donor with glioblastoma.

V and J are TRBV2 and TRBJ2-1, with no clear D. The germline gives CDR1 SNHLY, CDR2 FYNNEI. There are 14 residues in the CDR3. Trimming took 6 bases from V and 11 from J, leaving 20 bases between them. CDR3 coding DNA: TGTGCCAGCAGCCCCACCACTATTCGCGCCCAGCAGTTCTTC. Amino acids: CASSPTTIRAQQFF.

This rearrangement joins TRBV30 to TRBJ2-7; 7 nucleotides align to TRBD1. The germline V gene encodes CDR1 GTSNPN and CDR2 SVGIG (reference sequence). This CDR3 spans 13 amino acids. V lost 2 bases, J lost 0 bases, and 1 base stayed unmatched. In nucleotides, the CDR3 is TGTGCCTGGAGTCGGGACAGCTCCTACGAGCAGTACTTC. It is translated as CAWSRDSSYEQYF.

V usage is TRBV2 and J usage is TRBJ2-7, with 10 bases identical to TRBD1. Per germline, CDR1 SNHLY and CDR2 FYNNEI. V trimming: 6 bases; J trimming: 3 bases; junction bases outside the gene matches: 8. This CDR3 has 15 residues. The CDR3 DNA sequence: TGTGCCAGCAGGTCCCCGGGACAGGGGAGCTACGAGCAGTACTTC. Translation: CASRSPGQGSYEQYF.

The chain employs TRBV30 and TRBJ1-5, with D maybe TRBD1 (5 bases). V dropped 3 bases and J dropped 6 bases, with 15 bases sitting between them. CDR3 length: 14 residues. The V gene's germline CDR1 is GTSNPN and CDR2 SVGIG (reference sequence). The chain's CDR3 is CAWSLSGGSQPQHF. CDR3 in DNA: TGTGCCTGGAGCTTGTCCGGGGGGTCTCAGCCCCAGCATTTT.

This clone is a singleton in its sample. CDR3 sequence reads: CASSSPPGTSGGGELFF. The CDR3 DNA reads TGTGCCAGCAGTTCCCCCCCCGGGACTAGCGGCGGCGGGGAGCTGTTTTTT. This chain joins TRBV25-1 and TRBJ2-2; 11 bases line up with TRBD2. CDR1 is MGHDK, CDR2 SYGVNS, per germline. The CDR3 loop spans 17 amino acids. V trimming: 5 bases; J trimming: 7 bases; junction bases outside the gene matches: 12. The entire variable domain, with the rest obtained from reference TRBV25-1 and TRBJ2-2, is as follows: EADIYQTPRYLVIGTGKKITLECSQTMGHDKMYWYQQDPGMELHLIHYSYGVNSTEKGDLSSESTVSRIRTEHFPLTLESARPSHTSQYLCASSSPPGTSGGGELFFGEGSRLTVL.

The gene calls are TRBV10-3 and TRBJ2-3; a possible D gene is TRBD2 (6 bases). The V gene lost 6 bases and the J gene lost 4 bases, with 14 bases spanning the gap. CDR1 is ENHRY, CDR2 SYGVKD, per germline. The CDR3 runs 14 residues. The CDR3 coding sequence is TGTGCCATCAGCGGGACTCTCGGCCCAGATACGCAGTATTTT. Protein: CAISGTLGPDTQYF.

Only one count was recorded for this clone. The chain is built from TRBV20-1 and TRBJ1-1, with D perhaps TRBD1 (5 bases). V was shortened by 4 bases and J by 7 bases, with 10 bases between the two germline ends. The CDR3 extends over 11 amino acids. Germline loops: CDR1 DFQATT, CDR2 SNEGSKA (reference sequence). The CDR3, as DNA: TGCAGTGCTACCAGGGAAGTTGAAGCTTTCTTT. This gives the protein CSATREVEAFF.

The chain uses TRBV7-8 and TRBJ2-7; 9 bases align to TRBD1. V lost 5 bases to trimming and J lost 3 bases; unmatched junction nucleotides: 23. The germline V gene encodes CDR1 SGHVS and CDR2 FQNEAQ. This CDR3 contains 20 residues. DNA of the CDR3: TGTGCCAGCAGCCCATCGACCGGGACAGGGATCTACTTGGGTGGCTACGAGCAGTACTTC. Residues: CASSPSTGTGIYLGGYEQYF.

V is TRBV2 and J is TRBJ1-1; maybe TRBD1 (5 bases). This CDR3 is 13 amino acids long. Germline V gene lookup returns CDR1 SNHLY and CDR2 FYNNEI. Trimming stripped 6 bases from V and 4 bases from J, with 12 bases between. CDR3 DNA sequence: TGTGCCAGCAGGGCCTGGGGGGGCACTGAAGCTTTCTTT. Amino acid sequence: CASRAWGGTEAFF.

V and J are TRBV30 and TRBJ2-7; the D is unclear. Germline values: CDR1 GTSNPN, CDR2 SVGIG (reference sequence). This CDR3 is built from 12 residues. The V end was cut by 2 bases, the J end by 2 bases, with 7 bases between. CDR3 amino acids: CAWSSSTYEQYF. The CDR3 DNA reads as TGTGCCTGGAGTTCGAGTACCTACGAGCAGTACTTC.

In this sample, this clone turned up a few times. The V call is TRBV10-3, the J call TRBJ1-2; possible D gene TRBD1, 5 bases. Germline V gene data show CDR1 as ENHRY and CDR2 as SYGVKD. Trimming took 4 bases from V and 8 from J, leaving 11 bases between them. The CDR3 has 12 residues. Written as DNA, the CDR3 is TGTGCCATCAGTGCAGGGTTCGACGGCTACACCTTC. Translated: CAISAGFDGYTF.

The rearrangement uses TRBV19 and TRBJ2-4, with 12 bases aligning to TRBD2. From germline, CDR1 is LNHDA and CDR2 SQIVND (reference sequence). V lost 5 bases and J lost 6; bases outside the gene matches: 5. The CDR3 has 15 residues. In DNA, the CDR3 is TGTGCCAGTAGTGCCCTAGCGGGGGGGCCAAACATTCAGTACTTC. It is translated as CASSALAGGPNIQYF.

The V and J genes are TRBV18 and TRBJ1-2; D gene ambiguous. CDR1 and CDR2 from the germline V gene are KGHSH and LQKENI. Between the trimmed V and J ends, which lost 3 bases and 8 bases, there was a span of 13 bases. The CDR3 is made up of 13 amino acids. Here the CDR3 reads CASSPTALVGYTF. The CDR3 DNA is TGTGCCAGCTCACCGACTGCCCTAGTGGGCTACACCTTC.

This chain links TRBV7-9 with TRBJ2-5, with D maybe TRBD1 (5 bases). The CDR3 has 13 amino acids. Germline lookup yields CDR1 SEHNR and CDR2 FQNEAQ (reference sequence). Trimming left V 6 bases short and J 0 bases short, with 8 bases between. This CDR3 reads CASSHRNQETQYF. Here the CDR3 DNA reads TGTGCCAGCAGTCACAGGAACCAAGAGACCCAGTACTTC.

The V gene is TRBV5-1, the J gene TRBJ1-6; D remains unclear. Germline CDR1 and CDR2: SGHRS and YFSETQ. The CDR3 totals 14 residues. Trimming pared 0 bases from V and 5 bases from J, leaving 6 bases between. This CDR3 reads CASSLGPDNSPLHF. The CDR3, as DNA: TGCGCCAGCAGCTTGGGCCCAGATAATTCACCCCTCCACTTT.

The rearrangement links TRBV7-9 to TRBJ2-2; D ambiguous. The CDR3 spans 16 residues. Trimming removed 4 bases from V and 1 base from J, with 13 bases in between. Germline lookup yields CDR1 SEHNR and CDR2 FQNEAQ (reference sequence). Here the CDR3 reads CASSSFGGLNTGELFF. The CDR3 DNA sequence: TGTGCCAGCAGCTCCTTTGGCGGCTTGAACACCGGGGAGCTGTTTTTT.

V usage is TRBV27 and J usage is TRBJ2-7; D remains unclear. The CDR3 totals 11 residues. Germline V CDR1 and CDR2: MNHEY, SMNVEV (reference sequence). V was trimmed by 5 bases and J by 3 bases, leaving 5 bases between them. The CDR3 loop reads CASSHNYEQYF. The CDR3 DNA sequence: TGTGCCAGCAGTCACAACTACGAGCAGTACTTC.

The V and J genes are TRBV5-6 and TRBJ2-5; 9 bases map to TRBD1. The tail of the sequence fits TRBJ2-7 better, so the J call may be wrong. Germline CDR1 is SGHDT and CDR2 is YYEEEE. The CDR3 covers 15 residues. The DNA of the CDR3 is TGTGCCAGCAGCGCCTCCGGGACAGGGTTCTACGAGCAGTACTTC. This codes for CASSASGTGFYEQYF.

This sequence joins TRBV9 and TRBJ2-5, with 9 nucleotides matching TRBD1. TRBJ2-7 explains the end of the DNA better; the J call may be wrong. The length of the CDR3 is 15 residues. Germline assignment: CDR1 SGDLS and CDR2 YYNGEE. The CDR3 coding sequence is TGTGCCAGCAGCGTAGGGGGACAGGGTGCGTACGAGCAGTACTTC. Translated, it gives CASSVGGQGAYEQYF.

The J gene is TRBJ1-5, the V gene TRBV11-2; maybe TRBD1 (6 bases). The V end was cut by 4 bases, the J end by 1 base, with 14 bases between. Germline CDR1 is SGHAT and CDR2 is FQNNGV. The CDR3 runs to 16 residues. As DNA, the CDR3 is TGTGCCAGCAGCTCCTATTTACAGGGAAGCAATCAGCCCCAGCATTTT. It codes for CASSSYLQGSNQPQHF.

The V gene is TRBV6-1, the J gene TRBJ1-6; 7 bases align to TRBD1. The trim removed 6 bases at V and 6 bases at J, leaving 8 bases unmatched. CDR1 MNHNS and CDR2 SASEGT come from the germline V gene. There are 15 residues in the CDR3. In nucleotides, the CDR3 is TGTGCCAGCAGGCCGCCAACAGGGGCTAATTCACCCCTCCACTTT. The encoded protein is CASRPPTGANSPLHF.

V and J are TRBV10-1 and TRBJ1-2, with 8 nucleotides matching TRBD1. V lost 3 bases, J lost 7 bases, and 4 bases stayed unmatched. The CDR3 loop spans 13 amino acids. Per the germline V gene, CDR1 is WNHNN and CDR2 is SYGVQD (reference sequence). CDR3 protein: CASSDSGGGGYTF. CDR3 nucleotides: TGCGCCAGCAGTGACTCAGGGGGCGGTGGCTACACCTTC.

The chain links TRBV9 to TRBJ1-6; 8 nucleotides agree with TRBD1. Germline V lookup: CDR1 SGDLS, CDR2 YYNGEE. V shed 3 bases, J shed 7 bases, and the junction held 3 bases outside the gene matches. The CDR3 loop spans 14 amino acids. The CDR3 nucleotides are TGTGCCAGCAGCGGGGGACAGGTGAATTCACCCCTCCACTTT. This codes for CASSGGQVNSPLHF.

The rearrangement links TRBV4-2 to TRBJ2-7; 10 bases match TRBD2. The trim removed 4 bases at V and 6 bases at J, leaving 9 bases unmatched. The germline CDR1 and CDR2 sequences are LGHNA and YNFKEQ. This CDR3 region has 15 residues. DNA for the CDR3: TGTGCCAGCAGCCCCCTAGGCCAGCGGGGGGGCGAGCAGTACTTC. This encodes CASSPLGQRGGEQYF.

The CDR3 region is CASSSQVNYGYTF. CDR3 DNA sequence: TGTGCCAGCAGCTCCCAGGTGAACTATGGCTACACCTTC. The J gene is TRBJ1-2, the V gene TRBV7-9; D not certain. This CDR3 contains 13 residues. Germline assignment: CDR1 SEHNR and CDR2 FQNEAQ (reference sequence). Trimming removed 4 bases at V and 2 bases at J, with 8 bases between.

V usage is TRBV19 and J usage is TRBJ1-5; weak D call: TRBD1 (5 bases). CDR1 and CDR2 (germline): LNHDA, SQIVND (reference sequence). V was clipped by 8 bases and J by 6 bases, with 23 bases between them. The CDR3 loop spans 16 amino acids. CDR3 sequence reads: CASVGVPTVLGQPQHF. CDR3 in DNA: TGTGCCAGTGTAGGTGTGCCGACAGTGTTGGGTCAGCCCCAGCATTTT.

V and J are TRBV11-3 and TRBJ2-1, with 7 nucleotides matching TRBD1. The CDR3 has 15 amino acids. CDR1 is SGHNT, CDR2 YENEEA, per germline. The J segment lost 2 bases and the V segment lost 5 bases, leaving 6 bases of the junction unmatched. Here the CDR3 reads CASSESGTAYNEQFF. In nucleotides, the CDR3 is TGTGCCAGCAGCGAATCCGGGACAGCCTACAATGAGCAGTTCTTC.